Below, 24 T cell receptor beta chains from the same sample are listed, as sequenced in a study of brain T cells in children with intractable seizures. Method: immunoSEQ multiplex PCR; TCRdb's copy keeps in-frame clones and lacks some. Here the sample spans about 120,000 clones, 94% being singletons. The starting material was peripheral blood, obtained at surgery. The origin of the receptors is a boy less than two years old with hemimegalencephaly and intractable seizures.

The chain links TRBV29-1 to TRBJ2-5; TRBD2 aligns across 11 bases. Germline values: CDR1 SQVTM, CDR2 ANQGSEA. The CDR3 is 14 amino acids. Trimming took 6 bases from V and 1 from J; bases not matched to a gene: 4. The CDR3 protein is CSVLGTSGQETQYF. The CDR3 DNA is TGCAGCGTCCTCGGGACTAGCGGCCAAGAGACCCAGTACTTC. Based on the CDR3 plus reference TRBV29-1 and TRBJ2-5, the full variable domain is SAVISQKPSRDICQRGTSLTIQCQVDSQVTMMFWYRQQPGQSLTLIATANQGSEATYESGFVIDKFPISRPNLTFSTLTVSNMSPEDSSIYLCSVLGTSGQETQYFGPGTRLLVL.

The rearrangement joins TRBV5-1 to TRBJ1-1; D is ambiguous. The V end was cut by 1 base, the J end by 4 bases, with 11 bases between. This CDR3 comprises 14 residues. CDR1 is SGHRS and CDR2 is YFSETQ in the germline V gene. The CDR3 nucleotides read TGCGCCAGCAGCTTGTTTGGCGTCGGCACTGAAGCTTTCTTT. It codes for CASSLFGVGTEAFF. The variable domain in full, with the rest retrieved from reference TRBV5-1 and TRBJ1-1, is KAGVTQTPRYLIKTRGQQVTLSCSPISGHRSVSWYQQTPGQGLQFLFEYFSETQRNKGNFPGRFSGRQFSNSRSEMNVSTLELGDSALYLCASSLFGVGTEAFFGQGTRLTVV.

V and J are TRBV29-1 and TRBJ2-7; D may be TRBD1 (5 bases). Germline lookup yields CDR1 SQVTM and CDR2 ANQGSEA. The length of the CDR3 is 14 residues. The V end was cut by 7 bases, the J end by 0 bases, with 16 bases between. The CDR3 sequence is CSAFTLGHSYEQYF. Written as DNA, the CDR3 is TGCAGCGCCTTCACTTTGGGGCACTCCTACGAGCAGTACTTC.

The chain uses TRBV28 and TRBJ1-6, with D unclear. CDR3 length equals 15 residues. The V and J ends lost 8 bases and 7 bases respectively, with 18 bases between them. Germline CDR1 and CDR2: MDHEN and SYDVKM. The CDR3 DNA sequence: TGTGCCAGCTCCACCGGGATCGGGAGGAATTCACCCCTCCACTTT. Amino acids: CASSTGIGRNSPLHF.

The chain uses TRBV30 and TRBJ2-1, with 7 bases matching TRBD1. This CDR3 has 13 residues. Germline values: CDR1 GTSNPN, CDR2 SVGIG (reference sequence). After removal of 0 bases from V and 9 bases from J, the junction contained 5 bases not matched to a gene. The CDR3 reads CAWSVLGGLEQFF. The CDR3 DNA reads as TGTGCCTGGAGTGTTTTAGGGGGCCTTGAGCAGTTCTTC.

This clone was detected only once. This CDR3 is CASNYWTGPRRGYTF. The CDR3 nucleotides are TGTGCCAGCAACTATTGGACAGGTCCCAGGCGCGGCTACACCTTC. The J gene is TRBJ1-2, the V gene TRBV7-9; 7 nucleotides match TRBD1. This CDR3 is 15 amino acids long. Unmatched junction bases numbered 16, after V lost 7 bases and J lost 8 bases. Germline V gives CDR1 SEHNR, CDR2 FQNEAQ (reference sequence).

This chain uses TRBV27 with TRBJ2-1, with D uncertain. This CDR3 has 13 amino acids. The V gene's germline CDR1 is MNHEY and CDR2 SMNVEV (reference sequence). Between the trimmed V and J ends, which lost 5 bases and 10 bases, there was a span of 15 bases. This chain's CDR3 is CASSTRPSWEQFF. For the CDR3, the DNA is TGTGCCAGCAGTACCCGGCCAAGCTGGGAGCAGTTCTTC.

This sequence joins TRBV7-8 and TRBJ1-2, with D hard to call. CDR1 is SGHVS, CDR2 FQNEAQ, per germline. CDR3 length: 14 amino acids. Trimming removed 1 base from V and 8 bases from J, with 14 bases in between. The CDR3 is CASSLEISGSGYTF. CDR3 nucleotide sequence: TGTGCCAGCAGCTTAGAAATCTCCGGGTCCGGCTACACCTTC.

The rearrangement joins TRBV27 to TRBJ2-3; 8 bases map to TRBD2. Germline CDR1 reads MNHEY; CDR2 reads SMNVEV (reference sequence). V shed 10 bases and J 5 bases; nucleotides not matched to a gene: 11. The CDR3 has 14 residues. The CDR3 protein is CAIQWREDGDTQYF. The CDR3 DNA follows: TGTGCCATTCAATGGCGGGAGGACGGAGATACGCAGTATTTT.

This clone was recorded only once. In DNA, the CDR3 is TGTGCCAGCAGCGCAATGCCAGGAAGCTCCTACAATGAGCAGTTCTTC. Amino acids: CASSAMPGSSYNEQFF. The chain recombines TRBV5-6 with TRBJ2-1, with D hard to call. Germline V CDR1 and CDR2: SGHDT, YYEEEE. The CDR3 totals 16 residues. Trimming shortened V by 4 bases and J by 0 bases, and 14 bases separated the two germline ends.

The chain combines TRBV19 with TRBJ1-2; the D is unclear. Germline V gene lookup returns CDR1 LNHDA and CDR2 SQIVND (reference sequence). V was clipped by 1 base and J by 3 bases, with 12 bases between them. The CDR3 contains 15 residues. The CDR3: CASSIGIGGDYGYTF. The CDR3 DNA sequence: TGTGCCAGTAGTATAGGTATCGGTGGTGACTATGGCTACACCTTC.

The J gene is TRBJ1-5, the V gene TRBV27; D may be TRBD1 (5 bases). The germline CDR1 and CDR2 sequences are MNHEY and SMNVEV (reference sequence). This CDR3 is 14 amino acids long. V dropped 0 bases and J dropped 2 bases, with 5 bases sitting between them. The CDR3 bases are TGTGCCAGCAGTTTATCAGGGGGCAATCAGCCCCAGCATTTT. Protein sequence: CASSLSGGNQPQHF.

This sequence joins TRBV30 and TRBJ2-5; no reliable D call. The germline CDR1 and CDR2 sequences are GTSNPN and SVGIG (reference sequence). With 0 bases removed from V and 0 bases from J, the gap between germline ends came to 5 bases. The CDR3 spans 13 residues. CDR3 bases: TGTGCCTGGAGTGTGGGTTACCAAGAGACCCAGTACTTC. This encodes CAWSVGYQETQYF.

The rearrangement joins TRBV12-3 or TRBV12-4 to TRBJ2-1; 7 bases align to TRBD2. CDR3 size: 13 residues. With 6 bases clipped from V and 8 bases from J, the junction kept 7 bases outside the gene matches. The CDR3 is CASSPRAGDEQFF. The CDR3 DNA follows: TGTGCCAGCAGCCCTCGGGCGGGAGATGAGCAGTTCTTC.

The chain combines TRBV6-1 with TRBJ2-5; TRBD2 might be the D (6 bases). V was cut by 2 bases and J by 4 bases, with 14 bases left in between. The CDR3 has 15 residues. The germline CDR1 and CDR2 sequences are MNHNS and SASEGT. CDR3 bases: TGTGCCAGCAGTGAACTCAGGCAGGGAGGAGAGACCCAGTACTTC. Translated, it gives CASSELRQGGETQYF.

This clone was recorded once. This chain uses TRBV11-3 with TRBJ2-3; 8 bases fit TRBD2. Germline V CDR1 and CDR2: SGHNT, YENEEA. J gave up 8 bases and V 0 bases, and 10 bases lay outside the gene matches. The length of the CDR3 is 16 residues. The CDR3 sequence: CASSLDGSGTWGTQYF. The CDR3 bases are TGTGCCAGCAGCTTAGATGGTAGCGGGACTTGGGGTACGCAGTATTTT.

The chain employs TRBV27 and TRBJ1-1; 8 nucleotides match TRBD1. CDR1 and CDR2 (germline): MNHEY, SMNVEV (reference sequence). The length of the CDR3 is 14 residues. J gave up 5 bases and V 2 bases, and 4 bases lay outside the gene matches. CDR3 coding DNA: TGTGCCAGCAGTTTACGGACAGGGATAACTGAAGCTTTCTTT. Protein sequence: CASSLRTGITEAFF.

The chain combines TRBV10-2 with TRBJ2-2; the D is unclear. This CDR3 region has 14 residues. Trimming stripped 2 bases from V and 5 bases from J, with 9 bases between. CDR1 is WSHSY, CDR2 SAAADI, per germline. The CDR3 bases are TGCGCCAGCAGTGAGCGACTTCCTACCGGGGAGCTGTTTTTT. Encoded protein: CASSERLPTGELFF.

The chain has TRBV9 and TRBJ2-5; D not certain. CDR1 is SGDLS, CDR2 YYNGEE, per germline. V was clipped by 3 bases and J by 1 base, with 7 bases between them. This CDR3 comprises 13 residues. CDR3 protein: CASSASFQETQYF. DNA of the CDR3: TGTGCCAGCAGCGCCTCCTTCCAAGAGACCCAGTACTTC.

The chain has TRBV5-1 and TRBJ2-6, with unresolved D. The V end was cut by 2 bases, the J end by 0 bases, with 9 bases between. CDR3 length: 16 residues. The germline V gene has CDR1 SGHRS and CDR2 YFSETQ. The CDR3 region is CASSFGQPSGANVLTF. CDR3 DNA sequence: TGCGCCAGCAGCTTCGGGCAGCCCTCTGGGGCCAACGTCCTGACTTTC.

CDR3 DNA: TGTGCCAGCAGCAGGGTGAGCTCCTATAATTCACCCCTCCACTTT. This gives the protein CASSRVSSYNSPLHF. V and J are TRBV9 and TRBJ1-6; D not certain. Germline CDR1 reads SGDLS; CDR2 reads YYNGEE. The CDR3 contains 15 residues. Trimming removed 4 bases at V and 0 bases at J, with 8 bases between.

CDR3 loop: CASSSGTGMRYEQYF. The CDR3 DNA sequence: TGTGCCAGCAGCTCCGGGACAGGGATGCGGTACGAGCAGTACTTC. The chain carries TRBV7-9 and TRBJ2-7, with 9 bases fitting TRBD1. The V segment lost 4 bases and the J segment 4 bases; nucleotides outside the gene matches: 8. Germline assignment: CDR1 SEHNR and CDR2 FQNEAQ (reference sequence). CDR3 length: 15 amino acids.

V is TRBV10-2 and J is TRBJ2-7; no clear D. Germline assignment: CDR1 WSHSY and CDR2 SAAADI. This CDR3 is built from 13 residues. V gave up 7 bases and J gave up 3 bases, with 13 bases separating them. The CDR3 DNA reads TGCGCCAGCACCGCAACTGAGCACTACGAGCAGTACTTC. Protein product: CASTATEHYEQYF.

The chain uses TRBV19 and TRBJ1-5, with TRBD1 matching 8 bases. Germline trimming cut 3 bases from V and 0 bases from J; bases unmatched to any gene: 1. Germline lookup yields CDR1 LNHDA and CDR2 SQIVND (reference sequence). The CDR3 loop spans 15 amino acids. The CDR3 spells CASSMDRASNQPQHF. The CDR3 DNA reads TGTGCCAGTAGTATGGACAGGGCTAGCAATCAGCCCCAGCATTTT. Full variable domain (rest looked up from reference TRBV19 and TRBJ1-5): DGGITQSPKYLFRKEGQNVTLSCEQNLNHDAMYWYRQDPGQGLRLIYYSQIVNDFQKGDIAEGYSVSREKKESFPLTVTSAQKNPTAFYLCASSMDRASNQPQHFGDGTRLSIL.